This is a list of T cell receptor beta chains from one sample in a study of blood T cells in healthy people across ages. TCRdb analysed the 5' RACE reads with MiXCR anew, one entry per CDR3 protein. The repertoire holds under 1,000,000 distinct CDR3 sequences, with about 42% as singletons. What was sequenced was blood. The receptors originated from a man at least 80 years old in good health. Each CDR3 is given with its conserved first and last residue. Fields, in order: clone size, J gene, D gene, V gene, CDR3 DNA, CDR3 protein. A D gene is named only where the DNA matches it firmly. A row's size may be missing; if present it is once, few, many or a size class.

>-|TRBJ2-1|TRBD2|TRBV10-3
TGTGCCATCAGTGAGTCTAGCGGGAGGGCCAAAAACGGTGAGCAGTTCTTC
CAISESSGRAKNGEQFF
>-|TRBJ2-7|TRBD1|TRBV6-5
TGTGCCAGCAGCCGATCGGACAGGGCCGACGAGCAGTACTTC
CASSRSDRADEQYF
>few|TRBJ2-1|TRBD2|TRBV7-9
TGTGCCAGCAGGCCTACGGGGAGGGGTTACAATGAGCAGTTCTTC
CASRPTGRGYNEQFF
>few|TRBJ1-2|-|TRBV7-2
TGTGCCAGCAGCTTAATCGGGGGTAGGGCTAACTATGGCTACACCTTC
CASSLIGGRANYGYTF
>-|TRBJ1-2|TRBD1|TRBV20-1
TGCAGTGCTAGAGATCATAGGGGACAGGGGTATGGCTACACCTTC
CSARDHRGQGYGYTF
>few|TRBJ2-1|TRBD2|TRBV12-3/TRBV12-4
TGTGCCAGCAGATCCGGGACTAGCGGGAGATTGAATGAGCAGTTCTTC
CASRSGTSGRLNEQFF
>-|TRBJ2-1|-|TRBV10-3
TGTGCCATCCGAGGTGGCATTGAGGAGCAGTTCTTC
CAIRGGIEEQFF
>-|TRBJ2-7|-|TRBV24-1
TGTGCCACCAGTGATTCAGGCGTGCGTCGTCACGAGCAGTACTTC
CATSDSGVRRHEQYF
>many|TRBJ2-1|TRBD1|TRBV28
TGTGCCAGCAGTGAAGGGGGCATTGAGCAGTTCTTC
CASSEGGIEQFF
>-|TRBJ2-1|-|TRBV5-1
TGCGCCAGCAGCTTGGGGGTGACGAGCTCCTACAATGAGCAGTTCTTC
CASSLGVTSSYNEQFF
>-|TRBJ2-4|-|TRBV27
TGTGCCAGCAGTCAGTCCGGGCCCCTAGCCAAAAACATTCAGTACTTC
CASSQSGPLAKNIQYF
>-|TRBJ1-1|TRBD1|TRBV6-1
TGTGCCAGCCAAGGGACAGGGGGTGATGAAGCTTTCTTT
CASQGTGGDEAFF
>-|TRBJ2-1|-|TRBV27
TGTGCCAGCAGTTTCCGGGACCTCGACCCTACGGAGCAGTTCTTC
CASSFRDLDPTEQFF
>few|TRBJ2-7|-|TRBV3-1
TGTGCCAGCAGCCAAGATGGAGGGGGCTGGTACGAGCAGTACTTC
CASSQDGGGWYEQYF
>few|TRBJ2-7|-|TRBV9
TGTGCCAGCAGCCTGGGGACTGTAGCCTACGAGCAGTACTTC
CASSLGTVAYEQYF
>-|TRBJ2-7|-|TRBV20-1
TGCAGTGCGGCCCTTAGCGTTGCCTACAATGAGCAGTACTTC
CSAALSVAYNEQYF
>few|TRBJ2-7|-|TRBV30
TGTGCCTGGTGCCGGGGGGCTACCTACGAGCAGTACTTC
CAWCRGATYEQYF
>-|TRBJ2-5|TRBD2|TRBV3-1
TGTGCCAGCAGCCAAGAGGTAGCGGGAGGACGGCAGTACTTC
CASSQEVAGGRQYF
>-|TRBJ2-7|TRBD2|TRBV20-1
TGCAGTGCTAGAGAGGCGGGAGAGGCATACGAGCAGTACTTC
CSAREAGEAYEQYF
>once|TRBJ1-6|-|TRBV27
TGTGCCAGCAGCCCGGACCAAGATCGTAATTCACCCCTCCACTTT
CASSPDQDRNSPLHF
>-|TRBJ2-7|TRBD2|TRBV27
TGTGCCAGCAGCCCCACCCTGGCGGGAGGACGCTACGAGCAGTACTTC
CASSPTLAGGRYEQYF
>-|TRBJ2-5|-|TRBV7-8
TGTGCCAGCAGCTTAGGGGTCGGTCCGGGGGAGACCCAGTACTTC
CASSLGVGPGETQYF
>-|TRBJ1-6|-|TRBV2
TGTGCCAGCAGGAAGGATTCGGGCGAGAATTCACCCCTCCACTTT
CASRKDSGENSPLHF
>-|TRBJ1-5|-|TRBV6-6
TGTGCCAGCAGGGGGGAGACCTTTAATCAGCCCCAGCATTTT
CASRGETFNQPQHF
>-|TRBJ1-4|-|TRBV18
TGTGCCAGCTCACCCAAATCCAATGAAAAACTGTTTTTT
CASSPKSNEKLFF
>few|TRBJ2-1|-|TRBV7-2
TGTGCCAGCAGCTTAGTCCCCGCCCTGGCGGCTGAGCAGTTCTTC
CASSLVPALAAEQFF
>-|TRBJ1-2|-|TRBV4-2
TGTGCCAGCAGCCAAGCTCGGGGTCTAGGGGGCTACACCTTC
CASSQARGLGGYTF
>few|TRBJ1-2|TRBD1|TRBV7-2
TGTGCCAGCAGCGTCCAGGGGGGGGAAAAATCGGGCTACACCTTC
CASSVQGGEKSGYTF
>-|TRBJ2-7|TRBD2|TRBV20-1
TGCAGTGCCCCGACTAGCGGGCGAACCTACGAGCAGTACTTC
CSAPTSGRTYEQYF
>few|TRBJ2-7|-|TRBV9
TGTGCCAGCAGCCCAGGGGACACTGACTACGAGCAGTACTTC
CASSPGDTDYEQYF